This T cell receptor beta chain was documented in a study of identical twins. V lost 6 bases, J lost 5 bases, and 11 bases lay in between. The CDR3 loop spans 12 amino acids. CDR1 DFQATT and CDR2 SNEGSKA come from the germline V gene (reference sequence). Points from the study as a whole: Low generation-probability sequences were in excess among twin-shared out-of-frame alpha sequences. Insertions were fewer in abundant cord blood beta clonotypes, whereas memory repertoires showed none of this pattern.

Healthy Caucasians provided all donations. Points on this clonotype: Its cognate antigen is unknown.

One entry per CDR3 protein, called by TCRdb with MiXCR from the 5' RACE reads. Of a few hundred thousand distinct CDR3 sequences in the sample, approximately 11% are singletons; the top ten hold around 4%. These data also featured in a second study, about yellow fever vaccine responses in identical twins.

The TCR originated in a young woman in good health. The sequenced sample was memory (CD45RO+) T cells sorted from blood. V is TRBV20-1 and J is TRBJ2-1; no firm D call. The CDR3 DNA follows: TGCAGTGCCCCACGCACACACAATGAGCAGTTCTTC. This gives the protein CSAPRTHNEQFF.